This record looks at one T cell receptor (beta chain) sequence and its context. Its cognate antigen is unknown. The V segment lost 4 bases and the J segment 7 bases; nucleotides outside the gene matches: 7. This CDR3 contains 13 residues. The V gene's germline CDR1 is SGHDT and CDR2 YYEEEE. The source of the sample is a study of cytomegalovirus exposure and HLA in healthy donors. Primers: 60 Vbeta forward and 13 Jbeta reverse. Repertoires were generated with immunoSEQ multiplex PCR, while TCRdb's copy carries only in-frame clones and drops some. The listing contains 200,000 or so clones. Study results and caveats: More clonal expansion characterized HLA-associated TCR beta chains than equally common others in a later analysis.

This clonotype was obtained from a boy between 10 and 17 years old in good health and CMV-seronegative. The chain is built from TRBV5-6 and TRBJ2-7; 8 bases map to TRBD1. Sequencing was carried out using PBMCs. DNA for the CDR3: TGTGCCAGCAGCAGAAGGACAGGGCGGGAGCAGTACTTC. Translation: CASSRRTGREQYF.